One sample yielded the 32 T cell receptor beta chains listed below, sequenced in a study of post-analysis software for immune sequencing data. Findings and limits, study-wide: The study found TRBV5-6, TRBV5-1 and TRBV20-1 among a few TRBV segments more frequent in patients than controls.

Libraries were made from TCR beta cDNA, and they carried unique molecular identifiers. TCRdb used MiXCR to reprocess the PCR reads, holding one entry per CDR3 protein. Here the sample spans about 190,000 distinct CDR3 sequences, roughly 30% being singletons. No antigen has been identified for these receptors. The specimen sequenced was blood. All receptors derive from a girl aged 2 to 17 with multiple sclerosis.

Concerning this clonotype itself: An end of the junction differs from the germline gene, which may be a read error. This sequence joins TRBV14 and TRBJ2-1; TRBD2 is a possible D gene (6 bases). Germline CDR1 is SGHDN and CDR2 is FVKESK. The CDR3 consists of 17 residues. CDR3 region: CASSQYYGRIGYSEQFF. CDR3 bases: TGTGCCAGCAGCCAATATTACGGGAGAATTGGCTACAGTGAGCAGTTCTTC.

This clonotype was counted ten times or more. The rearrangement links TRBV7-2 to TRBJ2-1; a weak D match, TRBD2 (5 bases). This CDR3 is built from 13 residues. Germline lookup yields CDR1 SGHTA and CDR2 FQGNSA. V lost 3 bases to trimming and J lost 9 bases, with 12 bases between them. In DNA, the CDR3 is TGTGCCAGCAGCTTTGGAGGATCCGGTGAGCAGTTCTTC. It yields the protein CASSFGGSGEQFF.

The chain employs TRBV15 and TRBJ1-5, with D possibly being TRBD1 (5 bases). V was clipped by 0 bases and J by 12 bases, with 24 bases between them. The CDR3 is 17 amino acids. Germline V gives CDR1 LNHNV, CDR2 YYDKDF (reference sequence). The CDR3, as DNA: TGTGCCACCAGCAGAGACGAAAGCCGGGACCCCTTTTTGGGCCAGCATTTT. This sequence encodes CATSRDESRDPFLGQHF.

There are many counts of this clonotype. This chain joins TRBV29-1 and TRBJ2-1; no clear D. CDR1 and CDR2 from the germline V gene are SQVTM and ANQGSEA. This CDR3 contains 13 residues. V was clipped by 5 bases and J by 0 bases, with 8 bases between them. The CDR3 bases are TGCAGCGTTAATATGTACTCCTACAATGAGCAGTTCTTC. Encoded protein: CSVNMYSYNEQFF.

The chain employs TRBV12-3 or TRBV12-4 and TRBJ1-2, with 10 bases that match TRBD1. CDR3 length: 15 amino acids. The ends lost 4 bases at V and 3 bases at J; junction bases unmatched: 5. Written as DNA, the CDR3 is TGTGCCAGCAGTTCCCGGGACAGGGGAGACTATGGCTACACCTTC. Translation gives CASSSRDRGDYGYTF.

This clonotype was recorded many times. V gene TRBV7-3 combines with J gene TRBJ2-1, with 12 bases matching TRBD2. Germline V CDR1 and CDR2: SGHTA, FQGTGA. CDR3 length: 20 residues. The junction had 12 bases not matched to a gene; V was cut back by 1 base and J by 2 bases. CDR3 loop: CASSLSSPSGGAFPYNEQFF. The CDR3 DNA is TGTGCCAGCAGCTTAAGCTCCCCTAGCGGGGGGGCATTCCCCTACAATGAGCAGTTCTTC.

The chain uses TRBV20-1 and TRBJ2-3; 8 bases fit TRBD1. The V segment lost 6 bases and the J segment 5 bases; nucleotides outside the gene matches: 7. This CDR3 comprises 13 residues. The germline V gene encodes CDR1 DFQATT and CDR2 SNEGSKA (reference sequence). Written as DNA, the CDR3 is TGCAGTGCACCTGGACAGGGCGGAGATACGCAGTATTTT. This gives the protein CSAPGQGGDTQYF.

This clonotype appeared many times. The gene calls are TRBV24-1 and TRBJ2-1, with TRBD2 matching 15 bases. The CDR3 is made up of 18 amino acids. Germline values: CDR1 KGHDR, CDR2 SFDVKD. Trimming took 3 bases from V and 6 from J; bases not matched to a gene: 8. The DNA for the CDR3 is TGTGCCACCAGTGATCCCGGGACTAGCGGGAGGTGGGTCAATGAGCAGTTCTTC. It yields the protein CATSDPGTSGRWVNEQFF.

The chain carries TRBV7-9 and TRBJ2-5; weak D call: TRBD1 (5 bases). Trimming took 1 base from V and 11 from J, leaving 20 bases between them. The CDR3 is made up of 15 amino acids. From germline, CDR1 is SEHNR and CDR2 FQNEAQ (reference sequence). The CDR3 here is CASSLVGRPRDEQYF. CDR3 coding DNA: TGTGCCAGCAGCTTAGTAGGCAGGCCCAGGGATGAGCAGTACTTC.

This clonotype was counted at least ten times. V is TRBV4-2 and J is TRBJ2-3; 9 positions agree with TRBD1. Trimming cost V 0 bases and J 4 bases; bases outside gene matches: 11. Germline loops: CDR1 LGHNA, CDR2 YNFKEQ. The CDR3 sequence is 18 residues long. The CDR3 region has the DNA TGTGCCAGCAGCCAAGAAGGGCCGGGACAGGGTATGGCAGATACGCAGTATTTT. Protein sequence: CASSQEGPGQGMADTQYF.

For this clonotype: One end of the junction is discordant with germline, which a read error may explain. The chain joins TRBV7-9 to TRBJ1-6; possible D gene TRBD1, 5 bases. Germline V gene sequence: CDR1 SEHNR, CDR2 FQNEAQ (reference sequence). This CDR3 is built from 16 residues. The CDR3 reads CASSLEGFPRISPRHF. CDR3 DNA sequence: TGTGCCAGCAGCTTAGAGGGGTTCCCACGGATATCACCCCGCCACTTT.

Concerning this clonotype itself: This may be a read error, as it is one base from a much larger clone. This chain links TRBV5-1 with TRBJ2-1; TRBD1 is a possible D gene (5 bases). This CDR3 is 16 amino acids long. Germline assignment: CDR1 SGHRS and CDR2 YFSETQ. The CDR3 region has the DNA TGCGCCTGCAGCTTGGGTGACAGTCAGGCCTACAATGAGCAGTTCTTC. Translated: CACSLGDSQAYNEQFF.

This clonotype came up many times. The gene calls are TRBV20-1 and TRBJ2-7, with 8 bases lining up with TRBD2. Germline loops: CDR1 DFQATT, CDR2 SNEGSKA (reference sequence). With 6 bases clipped from V and 3 bases from J, the junction kept 4 bases outside the gene matches. The CDR3 totals 12 residues. The CDR3 spells CSAGGVGYEQYF. Written as DNA, the CDR3 is TGCAGTGCCGGGGGGGTTGGCTACGAGCAGTACTTC.

This clonotype occurred a few times. One end of the junction varies from germline; a read error may be responsible. V and J are TRBV18 and TRBJ2-4; TRBD1 aligns across 7 bases. CDR1 and CDR2 (germline): KGHSH, LQKENI. The CDR3 runs 18 residues. The CDR3 region is CASSPPTSTGLTKNIQYF. In DNA, the CDR3 is TGTGCCAGCTCTCCACCCACCTCGACAGGGCTGACCAAAAACATTCAGTACTTC.

The V and J genes are TRBV3-1 and TRBJ2-1; TRBD2 agrees at 7 bases. This CDR3 region has 14 residues. Germline-derived CDR1 and CDR2 are LGHDT and YNNKEL (reference sequence). The V and J ends lost 5 bases and 8 bases, in that order; junction bases with no gene match: 9. Here the CDR3 reads CASSLSGMGDEQFF. The CDR3, as DNA: TGTGCCAGCAGCTTAAGCGGGATGGGGGATGAGCAGTTCTTC.

This clonotype was found once. The chain uses TRBV7-9 and TRBJ1-4; no firm D call. This CDR3 is 11 amino acids long. The V gene's germline CDR1 is SEHNR and CDR2 FQNEAQ (reference sequence). With 3 bases removed from V and 5 bases from J, the gap between germline ends came to 1 base. The CDR3 is CASSFNEKLFF. The CDR3 DNA is TGTGCCAGCAGCTTCAATGAAAAACTGTTTTTT. The full variable domain, with the rest looked up from reference TRBV7-9 and TRBJ1-4, is DTGVSQNPRHKITKRGQNVTFRCDPISEHNRLYWYRQTLGQGPEFLTYFQNEAQLEKSRLLSDRFSAERPKGSFSTLEIQRTEQGDSAMYLCASSFNEKLFFGSGTQLSVL.

The CDR3 here is CASSFGASYNEQFF. Here the CDR3 DNA reads TGTGCCAGCAGTTTCGGGGCCTCCTACAATGAGCAGTTCTTC. This rearrangement joins TRBV12-3 or TRBV12-4 to TRBJ2-1; possibly TRBD1 or TRBD2 for D (5 bases each). The CDR3 extends over 14 amino acids. V dropped 3 bases and J dropped 0 bases, with 6 bases sitting between them.

V and J are TRBV28 and TRBJ2-3, with TRBD2 identical over 13 bases. The V segment lost 5 bases and the J segment 2 bases; nucleotides outside the gene matches: 4. Germline V lookup: CDR1 MDHEN, CDR2 SYDVKM. This CDR3 is built from 16 residues. The CDR3 here is CASSTGTSGDTDTQYF. Written as DNA, the CDR3 is TGTGCCAGCAGTACCGGGACTAGCGGGGACACAGATACGCAGTATTTT.

This clonotype has a count of ten or more. J is TRBJ1-2 and V is TRBV5-6; maybe TRBD1 (6 bases). CDR1 SGHDT and CDR2 YYEEEE come from the germline V gene. V lost 1 base to trimming and J lost 5 bases, with 6 bases between them. This CDR3 spans 12 amino acids. The CDR3 loop is CASSLTGYGYTF. Here the CDR3 DNA reads TGTGCCAGCAGCTTGACAGGGTATGGCTACACCTTC. Full variable domain (remainder filled in from reference TRBV5-6 and TRBJ1-2): DAGVTQSPTHLIKTRGQQVTLRCSPKSGHDTVSWYQQALGQGPQFIFQYYEEEERQRGNFPDRFSGHQFPNYSSELNVNALLLGDSALYLCASSLTGYGYTFGSGTRLTVV.

This clonotype was seen many times. The J gene is TRBJ2-1, the V gene TRBV7-3, with TRBD1 as a possible D gene (6 bases). The germline V gene has CDR1 SGHTA and CDR2 FQGTGA. The CDR3 sequence is 13 residues long. Deletions cut 0 bases from V and 9 bases from J, with 9 bases between. The CDR3 nucleotides are TGTGCCAGCAGCTTAACGGCCAGGGGTGAGCAGTTCTTC. Its protein is CASSLTARGEQFF.

Note on this clonotype: This could be a read error, since a much larger clone is one nucleotide away. The J gene is TRBJ2-4, the V gene TRBV28, with 7 bases aligning to TRBD2. The end of the DNA aligns better with TRBJ2-7, so the J call may be wrong. Germline CDR1 reads MDHEN; CDR2 reads SYDVKM. The CDR3 loop spans 14 amino acids. The CDR3 is CASNPGLRVHEQYF. The CDR3 region has the DNA TGTGCCAGCAACCCGGGACTAAGGGTTCACGAGCAGTACTTC.

This clonotype was recorded many times. This chain joins TRBV9 and TRBJ2-6, with D unresolved. Germline-derived CDR1 and CDR2 are SGDLS and YYNGEE. The CDR3 has 15 residues. Trimming removed 0 bases at V and 2 bases at J, with 6 bases between. The CDR3 loop is CASSVGPTGANVLTF. The CDR3 DNA sequence: TGTGCCAGCAGCGTAGGGCCCACTGGGGCCAACGTCCTGACTTTC.

This clonotype was seen only a few times. The chain joins TRBV9 to TRBJ2-7; D gene unclear. Trimming took off 0 bases at V and 0 bases at J, with 16 bases between the two ends. Germline lookup yields CDR1 SGDLS and CDR2 YYNGEE. The CDR3 runs to 17 residues. The CDR3 here is CASSVDPDTWSSYEQYF. In DNA form, the CDR3 reads TGTGCCAGCAGCGTAGATCCTGACACCTGGAGCTCCTACGAGCAGTACTTC.

A remark on this clonotype: This may be a read error: a much more frequent sequence differs by one nucleotide. V gene TRBV5-1 combines with J gene TRBJ2-5, with D perhaps TRBD1 (6 bases). The CDR3 loop spans 14 amino acids. From germline, CDR1 is SGHRS and CDR2 YFSETQ. Trimming removed 4 bases at V and 5 bases at J, with 15 bases between. Here the CDR3 reads CASSTETGRETQYF. CDR3 coding DNA: TGCGCCAGCAGCACTGAGACAGGTCGGGAGACCCAGTACTTC.

This clonotype showed up just a few times. Sequence at one end of the junction differs from germline and may be a read error. The V and J genes are TRBV9 and TRBJ1-5; 10 nucleotides match TRBD1. CDR3 size: 14 residues. CDR1 and CDR2 (germline): SGDLS, YYNGEE. The chain's CDR3 is CAGSRDRGGQPQHF. CDR3 sequence (DNA): TGTGCCGGCAGCCGGGACAGGGGCGGACAGCCCCAGCATTTT.

The sample holds a few counts of this clonotype. The genes are TRBV5-1 and TRBJ2-5, with 11 bases matching TRBD2. The ends lost 0 bases at V and 2 bases at J; junction bases unmatched: 6. The germline V gene has CDR1 SGHRS and CDR2 YFSETQ. The CDR3 length is 17 residues. The CDR3 DNA is TGCGCCAGCAGCTTGGCCCTAGGACTAGCGGGTCAAGAGACCCAGTACTTC. It codes for CASSLALGLAGQETQYF.

The V and J genes are TRBV6-6 and TRBJ1-5, with TRBD1 matching 8 bases. The CDR3 length is 17 residues. Germline assignment: CDR1 MNHNY and CDR2 SVGAGI (reference sequence). Germline trimming cut 2 bases from V and 4 bases from J; bases unmatched to any gene: 10. The CDR3 spells CASSYRGSGGGNQPQHF. The CDR3 DNA sequence: TGTGCCAGCAGTTACCGGGGGTCAGGGGGCGGGAATCAGCCCCAGCATTTT.

This clonotype was counted many times. The rearrangement uses TRBV29-1 and TRBJ2-5, with D unclear. V was pared by 6 bases and J by 9 bases, with 11 bases between. Germline CDR1 reads SQVTM; CDR2 reads ANQGSEA. CDR3 size: 10 residues. CDR3 bases: TGCAGCGTGGACCGGGCCCCCCAGTACTTC. It codes for CSVDRAPQYF.

This clonotype came up a few times. The CDR3 spells CASTFIRGGTYNEQFF. CDR3 in DNA: TGTGCCAGCACCTTCATCCGGGGGGGGACCTACAATGAGCAGTTCTTC. The chain carries TRBV27 and TRBJ2-1; 8 bases are a match to TRBD2. Germline V lookup: CDR1 MNHEY, CDR2 SMNVEV (reference sequence). The junction had 10 bases not matched to a gene; V was cut back by 7 bases and J by 2 bases. The length of the CDR3 is 16 residues.

This clonotype was found a few times. This chain's CDR3 is CASIGRRPYNEQFF. CDR3 DNA sequence: TGTGCCAGCATCGGCAGACGCCCCTACAATGAGCAGTTCTTC. This chain links TRBV28 with TRBJ2-1; D unclear. Trimming removed 7 bases at V and 2 bases at J, with 12 bases between. There are 14 residues in the CDR3. Germline CDR1 MDHEN, CDR2 SYDVKM. The full variable domain, rest sourced from reference TRBV28 and TRBJ2-1, is DVKVTQSSRYLVKRTGEKVFLECVQDMDHENMFWYRQDPGLGLRLIYFSYDVKMKEKGDIPEGYSVSREKKERFSLILESASTNQTSMYLCASIGRRPYNEQFFGPGTRLTVL.

About this clonotype itself: This may arise from a read error, as a much more abundant clone is one base away. This sequence joins TRBV20-1 and TRBJ2-1; D is perhaps TRBD1 (7 bases). In germline, CDR1 is DFQATT, CDR2 SNEGSKA (reference sequence). Trimming pared 6 bases from V and 7 bases from J, leaving 16 bases between. The CDR3 runs to 13 residues. DNA of the CDR3: TGCAGTGCGCAGGGGGGCTTGAGTAATGAGCAGTTCTTC. Its protein product is CSAQGGLSNEQFF.

The CDR3 spells CSFGQFQETRYF. For the CDR3, the DNA is TGCAGCTTTGGACAGTTCCAGGAGACCCGGTACTTC. The chain recombines TRBV29-1 with TRBJ2-7, with D possibly TRBD1 on 6 matching bases. Germline lookup yields CDR1 SQVTM and CDR2 ANQGSEA. The CDR3 covers 12 residues. V was pared by 8 bases and J by 12 bases, with 23 bases between.